This TCR beta chain is drawn from a study of blood T cells in healthy people across ages. This clonotype occurred a few times. Its specificity is unknown. Study results and caveats: The unsorted PBMCs prevented any conclusive comparison of naive versus antigen-experienced cells. A strong correlation was found between TCR beta diversity and the percentage of naive T cells.

Through a sample-barcoded 5' primer and a J-beta primer mix, a second PCR was run for roughly 6 to 12 cycles. A 12-random-nucleotide template-switch adaptor tagged each cDNA molecule. The yield of each sample was at least 2.5 million CDR3-containing paired-end reads. TCRdb reanalysed the 5' RACE reads using MiXCR and keeps one entry per CDR3 protein. The table records about 1.6 million distinct CDR3 sequences, roughly 32% of them present only once. Input material: blood. The receptor comes from a woman between 25 and 40 years old in good health.

The chain's CDR3 is CASSLDPGSGANVLTF. CDR3 DNA sequence: TGCGCCAGCAGCTTGGACCCGGGCTCTGGGGCCAACGTCCTGACTTTC. This sequence joins TRBV5-1 and TRBJ2-6; no clear D gene. V was clipped by 0 bases and J by 0 bases, with 7 bases between them. The CDR3 consists of 16 residues. CDR1 is SGHRS, CDR2 YFSETQ, per germline.